This T cell receptor beta chain is from a study of blood T cell repertoires in COVID-19. For the study at large: In each case, the material was cDNA or gDNA derived from T cells, B-cell-depleted T cells, or PBMCs.

Seattle's enrolled individuals joined amid active infection and were then monitored longitudinally. Original processing methods: Reference gene primer amplification yielded estimated nucleated cell counts. TCRdb keeps only in-frame clones here, not all; method: immunoSEQ multiplex PCR. V, J and clone size are those of that table, while D and trimming were read from the DNA. Of 200,000 to 250,000 clones listed, roughly 85% are singletons. Looked up from germline, CDR1 is SEHNR and CDR2 is FQNEAQ (reference sequence). This CDR3 is built from 16 residues. Trimming took off 5 bases at V and 0 bases at J, with 14 bases between the two ends.

The chain employs TRBV7-9 and TRBJ2-1; TRBD2 might be the D (6 bases). This clonotype originated in a woman aged 65 to 85 with COVID-19, enrolled during active disease. The material sequenced was peripheral blood. Here the CDR3 DNA reads TGTGCCAGCAGCCCCAGGGCGGGGAGCTCCTACAATGAGCAGTTCTTC. It translates to CASSPRAGSSYNEQFF.